The TCR beta chain under discussion was sequenced for a study of cytomegalovirus exposure and HLA in healthy donors. In the study overall: Earlier findings included roughly 100 million unique TCR beta sequences obtained from around 180 million T cells.

The CDR3 has 13 residues. Germline V lookup: CDR1 MGHDK, CDR2 SYGVNS. Findings and limits, study-wide: In vitro checks showed that a few CMV-associated chains really do target CMV antigens. Presence/absence analyses rested on an assumption that sequencing depth was roughly uniform across donors. Accurate HLA-A and HLA-B prediction from TCR beta sequences was reported for most subjects.

The PCR contained 60 Vbeta and 13 Jbeta primers. Assay used: immunoSEQ multiplex PCR; TCRdb lists only in-frame clones, some missing. The sample lists 110,000 to 150,000 clones, over 75% occurring once. This clone is a singleton in its sample. Its cognate antigen is unknown. At one end the junction does not follow the germline gene, possibly because of a read error. The TCR sequence derives from a man younger than 45 in good health and CMV-seronegative. Sequenced input: PBMCs. The genes are TRBV25-1 and TRBJ1-5, with D unclear. The CDR3: CASTGGINQPQNF. DNA of the CDR3: TGTGCCAGCACCGGAGGGATCAATCAGCCCCAGAATTTT.